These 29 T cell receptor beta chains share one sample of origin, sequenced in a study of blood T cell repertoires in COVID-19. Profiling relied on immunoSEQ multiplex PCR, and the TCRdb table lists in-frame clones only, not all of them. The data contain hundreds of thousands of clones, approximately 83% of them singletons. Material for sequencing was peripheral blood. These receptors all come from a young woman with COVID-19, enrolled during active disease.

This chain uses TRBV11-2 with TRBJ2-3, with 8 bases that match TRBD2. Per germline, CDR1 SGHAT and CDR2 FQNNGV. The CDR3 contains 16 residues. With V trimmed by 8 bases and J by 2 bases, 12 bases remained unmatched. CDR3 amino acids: CASGIERGRLTDTQYF. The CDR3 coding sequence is TGTGCCAGCGGAATAGAGCGGGGGAGACTCACAGATACGCAGTATTTT.

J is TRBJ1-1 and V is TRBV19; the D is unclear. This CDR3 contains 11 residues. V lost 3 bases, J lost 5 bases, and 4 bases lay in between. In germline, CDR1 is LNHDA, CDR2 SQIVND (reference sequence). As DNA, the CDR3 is TGTGCCAGTAGTATTCCGACTGAAGCTTTCTTT. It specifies CASSIPTEAFF.

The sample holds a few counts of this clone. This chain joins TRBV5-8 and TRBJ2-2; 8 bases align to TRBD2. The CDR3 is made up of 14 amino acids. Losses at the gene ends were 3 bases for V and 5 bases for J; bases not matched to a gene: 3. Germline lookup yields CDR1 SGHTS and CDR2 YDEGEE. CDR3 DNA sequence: TGTGCCAGCAGCTCGGGGGGGCCTACCGGGGAGCTGTTTTTT. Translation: CASSSGGPTGELFF.

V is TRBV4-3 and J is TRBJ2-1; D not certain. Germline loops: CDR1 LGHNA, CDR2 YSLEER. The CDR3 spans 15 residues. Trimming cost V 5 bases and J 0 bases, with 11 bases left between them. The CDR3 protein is CASSNTVNSYNEQFF. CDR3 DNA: TGCGCCAGCAGCAATACAGTAAACTCCTACAATGAGCAGTTCTTC.

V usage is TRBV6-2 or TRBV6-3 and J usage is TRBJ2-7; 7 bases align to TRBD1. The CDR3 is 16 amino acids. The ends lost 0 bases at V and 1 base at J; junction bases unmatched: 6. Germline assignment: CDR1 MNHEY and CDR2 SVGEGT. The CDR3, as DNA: TGTGCCAGCAGTTACTCATACGACAGGGCTTCCTACGAGCAGTACTTC. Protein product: CASSYSYDRASYEQYF.

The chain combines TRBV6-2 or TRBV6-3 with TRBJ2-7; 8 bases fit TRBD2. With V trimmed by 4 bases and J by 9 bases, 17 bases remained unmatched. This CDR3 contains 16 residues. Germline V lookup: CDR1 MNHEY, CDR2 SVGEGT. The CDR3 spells CASSLVQRGTTMRQYF. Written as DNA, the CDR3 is TGTGCCAGCAGTTTAGTCCAGCGGGGGACTACGATGCGGCAGTACTTC.

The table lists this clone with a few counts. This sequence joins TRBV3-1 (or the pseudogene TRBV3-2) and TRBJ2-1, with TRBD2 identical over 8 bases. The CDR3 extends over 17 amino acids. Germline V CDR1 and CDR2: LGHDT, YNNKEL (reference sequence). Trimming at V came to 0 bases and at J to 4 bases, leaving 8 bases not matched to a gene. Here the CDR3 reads CASSQEGSAGEYNEQFF. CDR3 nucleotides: TGTGCCAGCAGCCAAGAGGGATCAGCGGGGGAGTACAATGAGCAGTTCTTC.

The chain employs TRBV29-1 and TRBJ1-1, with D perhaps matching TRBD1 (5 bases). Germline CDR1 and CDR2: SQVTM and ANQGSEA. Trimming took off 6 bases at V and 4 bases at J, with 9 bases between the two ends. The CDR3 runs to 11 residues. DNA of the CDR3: TGCAGCGTCGGGGGTAGCACTGAAGCTTTCTTT. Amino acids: CSVGGSTEAFF.

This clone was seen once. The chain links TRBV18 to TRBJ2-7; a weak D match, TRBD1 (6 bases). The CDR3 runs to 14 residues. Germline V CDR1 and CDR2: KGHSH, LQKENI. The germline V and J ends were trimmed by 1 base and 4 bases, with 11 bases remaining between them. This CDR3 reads CASSPLQGPYEQYF. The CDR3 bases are TGTGCCAGCTCACCACTCCAGGGGCCTTACGAGCAGTACTTC. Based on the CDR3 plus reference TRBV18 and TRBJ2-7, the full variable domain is NAGVMQNPRHLVRRRGQEARLRCSPMKGHSHVYWYRQLPEEGLKFMVYLQKENIIDESGMPKERFSAEFPKEGPSILRIQQVVRGDSAAYFCASSPLQGPYEQYFGPGTRLTVT.

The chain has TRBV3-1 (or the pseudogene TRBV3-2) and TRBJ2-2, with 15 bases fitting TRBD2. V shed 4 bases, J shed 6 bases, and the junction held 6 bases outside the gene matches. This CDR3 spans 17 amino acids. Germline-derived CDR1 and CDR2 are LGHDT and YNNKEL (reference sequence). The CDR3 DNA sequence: TGTGCCAGCAGCCTCGGACTAGCGGGAGGGCTTGCCGGGGAGCTGTTTTTT. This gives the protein CASSLGLAGGLAGELFF.

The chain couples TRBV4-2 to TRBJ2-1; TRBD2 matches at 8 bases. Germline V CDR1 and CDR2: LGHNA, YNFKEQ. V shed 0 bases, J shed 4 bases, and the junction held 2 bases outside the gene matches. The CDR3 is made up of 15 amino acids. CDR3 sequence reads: CASSQDGGDYNEQFF. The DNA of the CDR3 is TGTGCCAGCAGCCAAGACGGGGGGGATTACAATGAGCAGTTCTTC.

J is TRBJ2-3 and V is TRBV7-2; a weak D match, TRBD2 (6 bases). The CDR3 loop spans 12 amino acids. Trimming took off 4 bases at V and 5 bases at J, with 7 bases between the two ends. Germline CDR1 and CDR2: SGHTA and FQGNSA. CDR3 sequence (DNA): TGTGCCAGCAGCTGGGGGGAAGATACGCAGTATTTT. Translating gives CASSWGEDTQYF.

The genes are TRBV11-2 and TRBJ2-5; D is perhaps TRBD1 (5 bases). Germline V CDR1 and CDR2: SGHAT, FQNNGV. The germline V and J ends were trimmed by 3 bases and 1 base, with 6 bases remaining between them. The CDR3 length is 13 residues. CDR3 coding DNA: TGTGCCAGCAGCTTGGACACCCAAGAGACCCAGTACTTC. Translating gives CASSLDTQETQYF.

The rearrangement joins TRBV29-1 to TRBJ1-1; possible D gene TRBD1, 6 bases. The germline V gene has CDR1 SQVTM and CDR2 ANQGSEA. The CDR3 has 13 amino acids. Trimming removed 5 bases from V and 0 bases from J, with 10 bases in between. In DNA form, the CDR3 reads TGCAGCGTTCAGGGGAACATGAACACTGAAGCTTTCTTT. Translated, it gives CSVQGNMNTEAFF.

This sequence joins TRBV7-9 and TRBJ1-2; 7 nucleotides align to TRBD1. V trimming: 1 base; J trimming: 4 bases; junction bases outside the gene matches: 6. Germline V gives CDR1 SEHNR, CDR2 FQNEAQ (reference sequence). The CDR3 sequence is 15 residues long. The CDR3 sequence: CASSLDGGGVYGYTF. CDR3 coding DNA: TGTGCCAGCAGCTTAGATGGAGGGGGCGTCTATGGCTACACCTTC. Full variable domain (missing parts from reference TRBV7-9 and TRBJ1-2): DTGVSQNPRHKITKRGQNVTFRCDPISEHNRLYWYRQTLGQGPEFLTYFQNEAQLEKSRLLSDRFSAERPKGSFSTLEIQRTEQGDSAMYLCASSLDGGGVYGYTFGSGTRLTVV.

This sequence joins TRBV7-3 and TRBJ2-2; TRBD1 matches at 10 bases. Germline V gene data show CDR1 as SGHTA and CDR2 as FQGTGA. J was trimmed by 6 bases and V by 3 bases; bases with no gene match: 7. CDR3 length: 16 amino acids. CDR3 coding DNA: TGTGCCAGCAGCTTTGGGACAGGGGTCAACGCCGGGGAGCTGTTTTTT. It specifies CASSFGTGVNAGELFF. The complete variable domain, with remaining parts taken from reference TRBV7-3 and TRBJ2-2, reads GAGVSQTPSNKVTEKGKYVELRCDPISGHTALYWYRQSLGQGPEFLIYFQGTGAADDSGLPNDRFFAVRPEGSVSTLKIQRTERGDSAVYLCASSFGTGVNAGELFFGEGSRLTVL.

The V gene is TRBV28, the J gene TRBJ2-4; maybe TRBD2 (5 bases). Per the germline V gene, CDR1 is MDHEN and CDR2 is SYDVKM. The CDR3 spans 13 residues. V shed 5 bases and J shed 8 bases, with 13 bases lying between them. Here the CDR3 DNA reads TGTGCCAGCAGTACCCCGGGGAATGACATTCAGTACTTC. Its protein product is CASSTPGNDIQYF.

In DNA form, the CDR3 reads TGTGCCATCAGTGAACTGGCGGGGAGCTACAATGAGCAGTTCTTC. It codes for CAISELAGSYNEQFF. The gene calls are TRBV10-3 and TRBJ2-1; D might be TRBD2 (6 bases). The CDR3 is 15 amino acids. CDR1 and CDR2 from the germline V gene are ENHRY and SYGVKD. Trimming shortened V by 3 bases and J by 3 bases, and 12 bases separated the two germline ends.

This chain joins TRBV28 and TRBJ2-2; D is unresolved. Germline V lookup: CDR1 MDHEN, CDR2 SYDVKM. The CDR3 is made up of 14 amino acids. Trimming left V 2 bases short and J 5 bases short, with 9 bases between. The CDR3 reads CASSLRLVTGELFF. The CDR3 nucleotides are TGTGCCAGCAGTTTACGGCTAGTTACCGGGGAGCTGTTTTTT.

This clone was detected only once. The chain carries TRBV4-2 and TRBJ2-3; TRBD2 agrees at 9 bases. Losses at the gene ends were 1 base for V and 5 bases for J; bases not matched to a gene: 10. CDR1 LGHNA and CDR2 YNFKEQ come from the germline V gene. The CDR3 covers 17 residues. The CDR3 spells CASSQVGGRARGDTQYF. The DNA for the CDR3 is TGTGCCAGCAGCCAAGTAGGCGGGAGGGCTCGGGGAGATACGCAGTATTTT.

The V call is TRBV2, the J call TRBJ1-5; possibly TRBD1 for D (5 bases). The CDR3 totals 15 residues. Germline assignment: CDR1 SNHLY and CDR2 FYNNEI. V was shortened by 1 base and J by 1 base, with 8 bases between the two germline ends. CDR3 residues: CASSEVQGSNQPQHF. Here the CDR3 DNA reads TGTGCCAGCAGTGAAGTTCAGGGAAGCAATCAGCCCCAGCATTTT.

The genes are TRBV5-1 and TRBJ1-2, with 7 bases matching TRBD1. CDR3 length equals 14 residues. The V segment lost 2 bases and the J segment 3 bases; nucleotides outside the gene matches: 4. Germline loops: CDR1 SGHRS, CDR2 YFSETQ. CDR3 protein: CASSLDRVDYGYTF. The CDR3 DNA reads TGCGCCAGCAGCTTAGACAGGGTAGACTATGGCTACACCTTC.

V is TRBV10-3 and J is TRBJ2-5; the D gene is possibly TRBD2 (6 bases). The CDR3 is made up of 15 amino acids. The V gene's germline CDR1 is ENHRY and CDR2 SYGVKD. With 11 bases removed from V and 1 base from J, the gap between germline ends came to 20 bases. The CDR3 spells CAASPRVGGQETQYF. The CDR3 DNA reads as TGTGCCGCGAGTCCCAGGGTGGGGGGCCAAGAGACCCAGTACTTC.

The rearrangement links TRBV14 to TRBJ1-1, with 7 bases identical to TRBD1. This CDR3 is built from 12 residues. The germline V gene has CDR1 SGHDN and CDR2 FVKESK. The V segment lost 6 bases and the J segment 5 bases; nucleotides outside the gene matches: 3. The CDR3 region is CASRPGGTEAFF. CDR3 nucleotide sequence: TGTGCCAGCAGACCAGGGGGGACTGAAGCTTTCTTT.

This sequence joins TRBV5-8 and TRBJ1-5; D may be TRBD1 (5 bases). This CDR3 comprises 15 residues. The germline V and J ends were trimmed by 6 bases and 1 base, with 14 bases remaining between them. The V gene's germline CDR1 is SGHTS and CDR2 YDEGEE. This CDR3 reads CASTWRGGSNQPQHF. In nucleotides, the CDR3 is TGTGCCAGCACATGGCGGGGGGGGAGCAATCAGCCCCAGCATTTT.

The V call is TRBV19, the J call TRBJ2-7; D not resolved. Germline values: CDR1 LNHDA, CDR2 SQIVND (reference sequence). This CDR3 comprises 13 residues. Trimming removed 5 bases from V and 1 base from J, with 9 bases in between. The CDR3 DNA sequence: TGTGCCAGTAGTTATACAGCATCCTACGAGCAGTACTTC. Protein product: CASSYTASYEQYF.

The CDR3 bases are TGTGCCAGCAGACCGGGACAGGGCTCCCCAGATACGCAGTATTTT. Encoded protein: CASRPGQGSPDTQYF. The rearrangement uses TRBV5-6 and TRBJ2-3; 9 nucleotides match TRBD1. Losses at the gene ends were 5 bases for V and 4 bases for J; bases not matched to a gene: 8. Looked up from germline, CDR1 is SGHDT and CDR2 is YYEEEE. This CDR3 is 15 amino acids long. Drawing the rest from reference TRBV5-6 and TRBJ2-3, the complete variable domain is DAGVTQSPTHLIKTRGQQVTLRCSPKSGHDTVSWYQQALGQGPQFIFQYYEEEERQRGNFPDRFSGHQFPNYSSELNVNALLLGDSALYLCASRPGQGSPDTQYFGPGTRLTVL.

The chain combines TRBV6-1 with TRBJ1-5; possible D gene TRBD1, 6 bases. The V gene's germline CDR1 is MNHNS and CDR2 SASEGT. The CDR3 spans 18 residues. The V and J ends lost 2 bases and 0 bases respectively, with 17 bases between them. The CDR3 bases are TGTGCCAGCAGTGAAACTCGAGACAGGAATGATAGCAATCAGCCCCAGCATTTT. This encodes CASSETRDRNDSNQPQHF.

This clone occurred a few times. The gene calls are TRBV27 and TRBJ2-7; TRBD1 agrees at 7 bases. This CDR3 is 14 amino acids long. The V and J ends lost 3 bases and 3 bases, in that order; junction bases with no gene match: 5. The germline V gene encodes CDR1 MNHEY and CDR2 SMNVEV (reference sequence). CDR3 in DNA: TGTGCCAGCAGTTTTTCAGGGGGAGACTACGAGCAGTACTTC. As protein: CASSFSGGDYEQYF.